Presented here are 12 T cell receptor beta chains from one specimen sequenced in a study of blood T cell repertoires in COVID-19. Generated by immunoSEQ multiplex PCR, the TCRdb table keeps only in-frame clones and is missing some. The sample shows around 300,000 clones, 88% of them seen only once. The source material was peripheral blood. These receptors were obtained from a woman aged 25 to 39 with COVID-19, enrolled during active disease.

A few counts support this clone. V is TRBV30 and J is TRBJ1-2; 8 positions agree with TRBD1. Looked up from germline, CDR1 is GTSNPN and CDR2 is SVGIG (reference sequence). The CDR3 is 15 residues long. The V and J ends lost 3 bases and 7 bases, in that order; junction bases with no gene match: 13. CDR3 in amino acids: CAWSDPRQGFVGYTF. The CDR3 region has the DNA TGTGCCTGGAGCGACCCTCGACAGGGGTTCGTTGGCTACACCTTC. Based on the CDR3 plus reference TRBV30 and TRBJ1-2, the full variable domain is SQTIHQWPATLVQPVGSPLSLECTVEGTSNPNLYWYRQAAGRGLQLLFYSVGIGQISSEVPQNLSASRPQDRQFILSSKKLLLSDSGFYLCAWSDPRQGFVGYTFGSGTRLTVV.

As for this clone: Other DNA sequences in the same sample also yield this CDR3. This rearrangement joins TRBV18 to TRBJ1-1; TRBD1 agrees at 12 bases. Trimming cost V 6 bases and J 1 base; bases outside gene matches: 3. The CDR3 sequence is 15 residues long. Germline loops: CDR1 KGHSH, CDR2 LQKENI. The chain's CDR3 is CASSPGQGANTEAFF. CDR3 coding DNA: TGTGCCAGCTCGCCGGGACAGGGGGCGAACACTGAAGCTTTCTTT.

The chain has TRBV28 and TRBJ1-1, with D perhaps TRBD1 (6 bases). The CDR3 sequence is 13 residues long. The germline V and J ends were trimmed by 6 bases and 5 bases, with 13 bases remaining between them. The germline gives CDR1 MDHEN, CDR2 SYDVKM. The chain's CDR3 is CASSIGGRTEAFF. The CDR3 bases are TGTGCCAGCAGCATAGGGGGACGGACTGAAGCTTTCTTT.

The V gene is TRBV4-2, the J gene TRBJ1-5; 9 bases map to TRBD1. The CDR3 is 14 amino acids. With 3 bases clipped from V and 4 bases from J, the junction kept 1 base outside the gene matches. Germline CDR1 and CDR2: LGHNA and YNFKEQ. CDR3 sequence (DNA): TGTGCCAGCAGCCACGGACAGGGGAATCAGCCCCAGCATTTT. Translating gives CASSHGQGNQPQHF.

This clone was detected many times. This chain uses TRBV2 with TRBJ2-5; 8 bases are shared with TRBD1. From germline, CDR1 is SNHLY and CDR2 FYNNEI. The CDR3 runs to 15 residues. V shed 6 bases and J 6 bases; nucleotides not matched to a gene: 12. The CDR3 DNA reads as TGTGCCAGCAGCCGGACAGGGCTCTCAAATAAGACCCAGTACTTC. It codes for CASSRTGLSNKTQYF.

Comment on this clone: Other DNA sequences in this specimen translate into the identical CDR3. The chain carries TRBV11-2 and TRBJ1-2, with 8 bases fitting TRBD1. Per the germline V gene, CDR1 is SGHAT and CDR2 is FQNNGV. V shed 5 bases and J 1 base; nucleotides not matched to a gene: 3. CDR3 size: 14 residues. CDR3 nucleotide sequence: TGTGCCAGCAGCGGAGACAGGGGTAACTATGGCTACACCTTC. Translated: CASSGDRGNYGYTF.

This chain links TRBV3-1 (or the pseudogene TRBV3-2) with TRBJ2-7; D call uncertain. Trimming took 0 bases from V and 5 from J, leaving 8 bases between them. Germline V CDR1 and CDR2: LGHDT, YNNKEL (reference sequence). This CDR3 region has 13 residues. The chain's CDR3 is CASSQEGWNEQYF. CDR3 DNA: TGTGCCAGCAGCCAAGAGGGCTGGAACGAGCAGTACTTC.

The table lists this clone with a few counts. The chain combines TRBV4-2 with TRBJ1-4, with D tentatively TRBD1 (6 bases). The CDR3 sequence is 16 residues long. The germline gives CDR1 LGHNA, CDR2 YNFKEQ. V dropped 0 bases and J dropped 5 bases, with 13 bases sitting between them. CDR3 protein: CASSQEAGAANEKLFF. CDR3 bases: TGTGCCAGCAGCCAAGAAGCAGGGGCGGCGAATGAAAAACTGTTTTTT.

This chain joins TRBV7-8 and TRBJ2-3; D not resolved. The CDR3 extends over 13 amino acids. Germline V gene data show CDR1 as SGHVS and CDR2 as FQNEAQ. V was trimmed by 4 bases and J by 9 bases, leaving 14 bases between them. CDR3 sequence: CASSYTPSRTQYF. CDR3 DNA sequence: TGTGCCAGCAGCTACACCCCCTCGCGGACGCAGTATTTT.

This clone is a singleton in its sample. V is TRBV4-1 and J is TRBJ1-4; TRBD1 aligns across 7 bases. The junction had 23 bases not matched to a gene; V was cut back by 5 bases and J by 8 bases. Germline CDR1 is MGHRA and CDR2 is YSYEKL. This CDR3 is built from 19 residues. CDR3 loop: CASSSTKQGLGVSGEKLFF. For the CDR3, the DNA is TGCGCCAGCAGCTCAACGAAACAGGGGCTGGGCGTGTCCGGCGAAAAACTGTTTTTT.

The J gene is TRBJ2-3, the V gene TRBV9, with 7 bases that match TRBD2. Trimming took 3 bases from V and 2 from J; bases not matched to a gene: 6. Per the germline V gene, CDR1 is SGDLS and CDR2 is YYNGEE. The CDR3 totals 15 residues. The CDR3 is CASSAGSGDTDTQYF. CDR3 nucleotides: TGTGCCAGCAGCGCGGGGAGCGGGGACACAGATACGCAGTATTTT.

The V call is TRBV6-2 or TRBV6-3, the J call TRBJ2-5; D is possibly TRBD2 (5 bases). CDR1 and CDR2 (germline): MNHEY, SVGEGT. The length of the CDR3 is 13 residues. The V end was cut by 5 bases, the J end by 7 bases, with 14 bases between. The CDR3 spells CASSNRDLGTQYF. The CDR3 nucleotides read TGTGCCAGCAGTAACCGGGATTTAGGGACCCAGTACTTC.